This T cell receptor beta chain was recorded in a study of blood T cell repertoires in COVID-19. This table comes from immunoSEQ multiplex PCR, and its TCRdb copy is limited to in-frame clones, with some not included. Here the sample spans 85,000 to 95,000 clones, approximately 80% being singletons. The V gene's germline CDR1 is LNHDA and CDR2 SQIVND (reference sequence). V lost 1 base and J lost 9, with 18 bases in between. The CDR3 totals 15 residues. This sequence originates from a man aged 70-80 years with acute or convalescent COVID-19. The chain joins TRBV19 to TRBJ2-5; tentatively, D is TRBD1 (6 bases). The sequenced sample consisted of peripheral blood. The CDR3 nucleotides are TGTGCCAGTAGTATAGCCAGGGGTCCCGGGTTGGCCCAGTACTTC. Translating it yields CASSIARGPGLAQYF.